This entry concerns a single TCR beta chain. What it binds is not known. This entry comes from a study of shared clonotypes between healthy human individuals. Study-level background: Researchers drew samples from a couple of women and three men aged 18 to 49. General study findings and limits: For naive CD4 cells, 4% to 5% of clonotypes were shared across a few donors.

CD45RO-negative, CCR7-positively selected cells formed the naive CD8 fraction, excluding terminally differentiated effector memory CD45RA+ cells. The donors, all of them Caucasian adults, lived in Nashville, Tennessee. There are 13 residues in the CDR3. CDR1 and CDR2 (germline): SGHRS, YFSETQ. After removal of 5 bases from V and 3 bases from J, the junction contained 1 base not matched to a gene. Using immunoSEQ multiplex PCR, the repertoire was profiled, and TCRdb retains in-frame clones only, with some absent. The sample has about 870,000 clones; about 91% are singletons. This chain uses TRBV5-1 with TRBJ2-1, with 8 bases fitting TRBD2. The specimen was naive CD8+ T cells sorted from blood. This sequence was found in a man younger than 45 in good health. In DNA, the CDR3 is TGCGCCAGCAGACTAGCGGACTACAATGAGCAGTTCTTC. Amino acids: CASRLADYNEQFF.